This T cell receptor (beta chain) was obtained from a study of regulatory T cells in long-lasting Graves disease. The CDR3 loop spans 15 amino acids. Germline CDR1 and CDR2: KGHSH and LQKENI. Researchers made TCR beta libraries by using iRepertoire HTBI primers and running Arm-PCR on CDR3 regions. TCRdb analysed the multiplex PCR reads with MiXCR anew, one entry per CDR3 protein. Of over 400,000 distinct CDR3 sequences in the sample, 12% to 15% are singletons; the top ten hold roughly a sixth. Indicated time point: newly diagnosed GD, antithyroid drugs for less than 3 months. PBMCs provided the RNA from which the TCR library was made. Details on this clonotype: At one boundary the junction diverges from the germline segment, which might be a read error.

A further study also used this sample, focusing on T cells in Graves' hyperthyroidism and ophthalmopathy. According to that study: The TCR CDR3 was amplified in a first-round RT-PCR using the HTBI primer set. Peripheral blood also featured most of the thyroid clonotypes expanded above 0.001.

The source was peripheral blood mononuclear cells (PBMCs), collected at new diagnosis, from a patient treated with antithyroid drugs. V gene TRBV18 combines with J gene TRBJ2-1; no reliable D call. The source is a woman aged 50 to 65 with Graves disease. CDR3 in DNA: TGTGCCAGCTCACCACCGAAAAGCTCCTACAATAAGCAGTTCTTC. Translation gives CASSPPKSSYNKQFF.